The TCR beta chain described here comes from a study of OX40 agonist ivuxolimab in advanced cancers. General study points: The study found among the lowest clonal expansion in partial responders at 0.1-3.0 mg/kg.

V shed 5 bases, J shed 0 bases, and the junction held 5 bases outside the gene matches. This CDR3 comprises 15 residues. Per the germline V gene, CDR1 is SGHTA and CDR2 is FQGTGA. This clone was observed a single time. Its antigen is unknown. Libraries were prepared by immunoSEQ multiplex PCR; TCRdb keeps only in-frame clonotypes and omits some of them. The sample lists over 65,000 clones; less than 85% were seen once. Autoimmune disease history or systemic immunosuppression disqualified patients. Blood draws occurred at baseline, cycle 4 day 1, and cycle 7 day 1. This clonotype was sampled from an adult with an advanced solid tumor such as melanoma, head and neck, liver or kidney cancer. The material sequenced was CD4+ or CD8+ T cells sorted from blood, taken in a trial of the OX40 agonist ivuxolimab. The chain combines TRBV7-3 with TRBJ1-1; TRBD1 agrees at 8 bases. The CDR3 spells CASSPTGGMNTEAFF. The CDR3 DNA reads as TGTGCCAGCAGCCCCACAGGGGGGATGAACACTGAAGCTTTCTTT.